This T cell receptor (beta chain) was retrieved from a study of CXCR3-negative and CXCR3-positive naive CD8 T cells. Study conclusions and caveats: Compared with CXCR3-negative naive cells, CXCR3-positive naive cells showed more hydrophobic TRB CDR3s. With respect to TRBV-TRBJ usage, naive CXCR3-negative and CXCR3-positive cells were similar; memory differed.

Details on this clonotype: Its target is not known.

This CDR3 has 13 amino acids. Libraries of TRB cDNA were made by 5' RACE and carried UMIs. For each CDR3 protein, TCRdb gives one entry from its re-call of the 5' RACE reads, without DNA. Across 85,000 to 90,000 distinct CDR3 sequences, the top ten clones capture around 0.82% of the sample. Sequences were obtained from naive CXCR3+ CD8+ T cells from blood. Specified subset: CD45RO-CCR7+CD27+CD95- naive CD8+ T cells expressing CXCR3 (TNR3+). The source is a human donor in good health. Some clones in this sample may be carry-over from other donors' samples. V usage is TRBV12-3 or TRBV12-4 and J usage is TRBJ1-6; the TCRdb call, TRBD1, lacks DNA for checking. CDR3 sequence reads: CASSLEQGVPLHF.